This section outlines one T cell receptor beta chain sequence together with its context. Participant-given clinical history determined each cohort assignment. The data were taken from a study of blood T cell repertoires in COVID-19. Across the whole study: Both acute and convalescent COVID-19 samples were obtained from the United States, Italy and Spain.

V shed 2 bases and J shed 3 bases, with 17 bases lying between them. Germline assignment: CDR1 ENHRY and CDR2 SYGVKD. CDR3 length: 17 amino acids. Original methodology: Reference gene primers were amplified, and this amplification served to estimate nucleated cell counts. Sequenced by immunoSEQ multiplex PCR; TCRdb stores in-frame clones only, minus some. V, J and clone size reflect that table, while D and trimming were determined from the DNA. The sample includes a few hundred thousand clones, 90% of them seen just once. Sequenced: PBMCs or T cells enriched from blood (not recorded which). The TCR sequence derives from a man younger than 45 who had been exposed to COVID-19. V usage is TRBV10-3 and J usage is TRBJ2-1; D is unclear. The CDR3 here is CAISERDPTQNYNEQFF. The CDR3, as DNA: TGTGCCATCAGTGAGCGAGATCCTACTCAAAACTACAATGAGCAGTTCTTC.